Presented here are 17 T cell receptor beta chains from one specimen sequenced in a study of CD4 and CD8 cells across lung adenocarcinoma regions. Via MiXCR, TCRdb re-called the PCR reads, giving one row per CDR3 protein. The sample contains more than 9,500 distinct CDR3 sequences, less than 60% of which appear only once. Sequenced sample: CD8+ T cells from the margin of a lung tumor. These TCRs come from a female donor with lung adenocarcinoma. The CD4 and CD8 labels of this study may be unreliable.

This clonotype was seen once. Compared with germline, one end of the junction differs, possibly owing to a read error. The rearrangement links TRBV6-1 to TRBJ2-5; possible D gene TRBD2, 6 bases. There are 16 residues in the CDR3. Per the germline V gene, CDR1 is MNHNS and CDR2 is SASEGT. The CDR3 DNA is TGTGCCAGCAGGGGGAGCGGGCGCCGAGCCCAAGAGACCCAGTACTTT. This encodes CASRGSGRRAQETQYF.

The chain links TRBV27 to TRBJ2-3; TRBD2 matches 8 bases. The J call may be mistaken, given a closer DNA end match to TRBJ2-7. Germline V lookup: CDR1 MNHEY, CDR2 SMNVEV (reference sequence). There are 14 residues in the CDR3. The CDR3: CAGSGGGDKDTQYF. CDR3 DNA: TGTGCGGGGAGCGGGGGCGGGGACAAAGATACGCAGTACTTC.

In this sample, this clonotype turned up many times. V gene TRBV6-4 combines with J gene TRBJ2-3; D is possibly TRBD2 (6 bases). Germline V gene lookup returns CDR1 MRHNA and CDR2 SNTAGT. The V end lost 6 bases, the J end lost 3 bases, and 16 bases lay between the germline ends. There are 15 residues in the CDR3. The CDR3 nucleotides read TGTGCCAGCAGCTCAAGGTCCGGGGGAACAGATACGCAGTATTTT. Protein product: CASSSRSGGTDTQYF.

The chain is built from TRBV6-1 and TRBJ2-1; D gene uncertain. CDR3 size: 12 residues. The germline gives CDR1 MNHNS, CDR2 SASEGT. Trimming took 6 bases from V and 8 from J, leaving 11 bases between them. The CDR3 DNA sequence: TGTGCCAGCAGCCTAACCACGTATGAGCAGTTCTTC. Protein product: CASSLTTYEQFF.

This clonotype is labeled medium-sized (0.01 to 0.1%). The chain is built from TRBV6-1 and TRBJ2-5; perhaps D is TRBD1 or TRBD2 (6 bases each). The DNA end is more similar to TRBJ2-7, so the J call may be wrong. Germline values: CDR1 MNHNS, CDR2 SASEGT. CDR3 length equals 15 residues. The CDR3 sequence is CASSATGRRLNEQYF. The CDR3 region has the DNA TGTGCCAGCAGCGCCACAGGGAGGAGATTAAACGAGCAGTACTTC.

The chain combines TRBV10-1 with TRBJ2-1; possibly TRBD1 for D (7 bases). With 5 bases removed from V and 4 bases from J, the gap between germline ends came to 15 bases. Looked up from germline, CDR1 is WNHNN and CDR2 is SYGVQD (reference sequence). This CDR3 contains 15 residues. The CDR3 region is CASSRTRGEYNEQFF. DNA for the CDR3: TGCGCCAGCAGTCGGACCAGGGGGGAATACAATGAGCAGTTCTTC.

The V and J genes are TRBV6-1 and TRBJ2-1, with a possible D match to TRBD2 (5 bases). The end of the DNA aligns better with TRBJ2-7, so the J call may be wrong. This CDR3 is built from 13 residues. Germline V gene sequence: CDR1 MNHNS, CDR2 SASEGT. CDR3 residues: CASSGIMAYEQYF. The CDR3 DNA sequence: TGTGCCAGCAGCGGGATAATGGCCTACGAGCAGTACTTC.

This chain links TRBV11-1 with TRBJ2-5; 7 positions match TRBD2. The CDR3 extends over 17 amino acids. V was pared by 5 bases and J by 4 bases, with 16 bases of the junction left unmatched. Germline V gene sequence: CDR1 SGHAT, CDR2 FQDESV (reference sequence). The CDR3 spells CASSPRGVARRPETQYF. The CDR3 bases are TGTGCCAGCAGCCCCCGGGGGGTGGCCAGACGCCCAGAGACCCAGTACTTC.

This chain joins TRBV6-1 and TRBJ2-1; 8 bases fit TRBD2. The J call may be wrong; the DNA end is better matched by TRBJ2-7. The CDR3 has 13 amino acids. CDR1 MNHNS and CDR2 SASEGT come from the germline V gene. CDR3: CASIGLAGIEQYF. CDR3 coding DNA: TGTGCCAGCATAGGGCTAGCGGGCATCGAGCAGTACTTC.

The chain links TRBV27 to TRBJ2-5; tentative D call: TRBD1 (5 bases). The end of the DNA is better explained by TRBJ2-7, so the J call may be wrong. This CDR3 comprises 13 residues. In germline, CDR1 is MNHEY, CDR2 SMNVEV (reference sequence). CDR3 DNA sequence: TGTGCCAGCAGTTTTCAGGGTCCGTACGAGCAGTACTTC. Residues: CASSFQGPYEQYF.

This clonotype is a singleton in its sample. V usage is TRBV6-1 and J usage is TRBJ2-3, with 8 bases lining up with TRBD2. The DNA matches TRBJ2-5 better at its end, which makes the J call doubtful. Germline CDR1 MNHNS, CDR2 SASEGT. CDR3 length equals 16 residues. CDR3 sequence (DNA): TGTGCCAGCACGGCTAGCGGGCACCCAACCACAGATACCCAGTACTTC. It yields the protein CASTASGHPTTDTQYF.

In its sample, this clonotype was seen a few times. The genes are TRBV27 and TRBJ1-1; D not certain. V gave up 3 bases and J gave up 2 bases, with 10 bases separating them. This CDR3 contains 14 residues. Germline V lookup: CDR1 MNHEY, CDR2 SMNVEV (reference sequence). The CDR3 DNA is TGTGCCAGCAGTTTGCTACGGTCCAACACTGAAGCTTTCTTT. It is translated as CASSLLRSNTEAFF.

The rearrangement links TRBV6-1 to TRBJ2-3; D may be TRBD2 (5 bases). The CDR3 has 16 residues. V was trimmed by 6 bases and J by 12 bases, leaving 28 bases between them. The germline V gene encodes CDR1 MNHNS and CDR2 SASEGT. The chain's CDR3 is CASRRRGRPTPETQYF. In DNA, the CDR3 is TGTGCCAGCAGGCGGCGCGGGCGCCCAACCCCAGAGACCCAGTATTTT.

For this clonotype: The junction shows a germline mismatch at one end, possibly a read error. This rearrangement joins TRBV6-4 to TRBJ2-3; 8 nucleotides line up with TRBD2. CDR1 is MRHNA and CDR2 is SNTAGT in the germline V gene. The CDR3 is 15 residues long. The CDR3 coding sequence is TGTGGCGGGGGGTCCAGGGGCGGTGACCAAGATACCCAGTATTTC. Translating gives CGGGSRGGDQDTQYF.

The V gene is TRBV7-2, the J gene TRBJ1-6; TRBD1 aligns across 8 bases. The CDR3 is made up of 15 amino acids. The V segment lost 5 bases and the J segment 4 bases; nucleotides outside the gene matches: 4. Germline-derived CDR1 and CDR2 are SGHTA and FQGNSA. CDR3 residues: CASSPGQGYNSPLHF. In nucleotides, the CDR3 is TGTGCCAGCAGCCCAGGACAGGGTTATAATTCACCCCTCCACTTT.

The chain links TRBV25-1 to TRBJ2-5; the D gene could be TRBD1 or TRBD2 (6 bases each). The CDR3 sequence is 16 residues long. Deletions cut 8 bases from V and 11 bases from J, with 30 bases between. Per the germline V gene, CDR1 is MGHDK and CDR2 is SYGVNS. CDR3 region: CASGGYGGRGPDTQYF. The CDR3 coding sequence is TGTGCCAGCGGGGGATACGGGGGCCGTGGCCCAGATACGCAGTACTTC.

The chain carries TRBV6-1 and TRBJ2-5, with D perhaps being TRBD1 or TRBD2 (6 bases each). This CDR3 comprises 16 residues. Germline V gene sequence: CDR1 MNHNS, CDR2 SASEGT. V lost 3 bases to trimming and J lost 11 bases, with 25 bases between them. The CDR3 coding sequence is TGTGCCAGCAGTGAGGACGGGGGCGGGGCCCAAGAGATTCAGTACTTC. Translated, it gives CASSEDGGGAQEIQYF.